This passage covers 27 T cell receptor beta chains from one sample sequenced in a study of blood T cell repertoires in COVID-19. The data were produced by immunoSEQ multiplex PCR, yet TCRdb's version contains in-frame clones alone and is incomplete. In the table there are under 40,000 clones, about 88% of which are singletons. Sequencing was done on a sample of peripheral blood. The source of these receptors is a woman of 80 years or more with active or convalescent COVID-19.

The V call is TRBV14, the J call TRBJ1-5; D remains unclear. This CDR3 is built from 13 residues. Germline V lookup: CDR1 SGHDN, CDR2 FVKESK. Trimming removed 2 bases at V and 3 bases at J, with 5 bases between. For the CDR3, the DNA is TGTGCCAGCAGCCAACTCCCCAATCAGCCCCAGCATTTT. This gives the protein CASSQLPNQPQHF.

This chain connects TRBV5-1 to TRBJ2-7; D perhaps matches TRBD1 (5 bases). Germline lookup yields CDR1 SGHRS and CDR2 YFSETQ. The V end was cut by 0 bases, the J end by 4 bases, with 5 bases between. The CDR3 is 12 residues long. The CDR3 reads CASSLGQYEQYF. The CDR3 region has the DNA TGCGCCAGCAGCTTGGGACAGTACGAGCAGTACTTC.

A few counts support this clone. The chain links TRBV6-6 to TRBJ1-6, with 7 positions matching TRBD1. Germline assignment: CDR1 MNHNY and CDR2 SVGAGI (reference sequence). V lost 6 bases, J lost 5 bases, and 4 bases stayed unmatched. CDR3 size: 14 residues. CDR3 in DNA: TGTGCCAGCAGGTCACAGGGGAATAATTCACCCCTCCACTTT. Protein sequence: CASRSQGNNSPLHF.

The rearrangement uses TRBV11-3 and TRBJ1-1; D is undetermined. Germline CDR1 SGHNT, CDR2 YENEEA. The CDR3 is 14 residues long. V was pared by 5 bases and J by 1 base, with 11 bases between. The CDR3 DNA is TGTGCCAGCAGCAACGGACGGGAGAACACTGAAGCTTTCTTT. It translates to CASSNGRENTEAFF.

V usage is TRBV11-1 and J usage is TRBJ2-7; maybe TRBD1 (6 bases). The ends were cut back, 5 bases at V and 2 bases at J, with 10 bases in the middle. The CDR3 loop spans 13 amino acids. Germline V CDR1 and CDR2: SGHAT, FQDESV (reference sequence). CDR3 nucleotides: TGTGCCAGCAGCCGACAGGCCACCTACGAGCAGTACTTC. This translates into CASSRQATYEQYF.

The chain combines TRBV6-1 with TRBJ2-7, with a possible D match to TRBD1 (5 bases). CDR3 length: 15 amino acids. Deletions cut 3 bases from V and 7 bases from J, with 19 bases between. CDR1 and CDR2 (germline): MNHNS, SASEGT. This CDR3 is CASSDGLGEGREQYF. The CDR3 DNA sequence: TGTGCCAGCAGTGATGGGTTAGGGGAAGGTAGAGAGCAGTACTTC.

The genes are TRBV15 and TRBJ2-7; 10 bases map to TRBD2. J was trimmed by 1 base and V by 4 bases; bases with no gene match: 10. The CDR3 runs to 17 residues. Germline V gene lookup returns CDR1 LNHNV and CDR2 YYDKDF (reference sequence). CDR3 sequence: CATSKFIAGGDSYEQYF. As DNA, the CDR3 is TGTGCCACCAGCAAATTCATAGCGGGGGGTGATTCCTACGAGCAGTACTTC.

The V call is TRBV5-4, the J call TRBJ1-1; 12 bases match TRBD1. CDR1 and CDR2 (germline): SGHNT, YYREEE (reference sequence). V lost 1 base and J lost 3; bases outside the gene matches: 4. This CDR3 is built from 16 residues. CDR3 DNA sequence: TGTGCCAGCAGCTTGCGGGACAGGGGGCGATACACTGAAGCTTTCTTT. Protein sequence: CASSLRDRGRYTEAFF.

The J gene is TRBJ2-6, the V gene TRBV10-2; 8 bases agree with TRBD1. The CDR3 has 18 residues. The junction had 10 bases not matched to a gene; V was cut back by 6 bases and J by 0 bases. Germline CDR1 WSHSY, CDR2 SAAADI. The CDR3 spells CASRPPGTGVSGANVLTF. CDR3 coding DNA: TGCGCCAGCAGACCACCCGGGACAGGTGTCTCTGGGGCCAACGTCCTGACTTTC.

This clone showed up just once. This sequence joins TRBV30 and TRBJ1-5, with 10 bases that match TRBD1. V shed 1 base, J shed 5 bases, and the junction held 2 bases outside the gene matches. The CDR3 has 14 residues. CDR1 and CDR2 from the germline V gene are GTSNPN and SVGIG (reference sequence). The CDR3 is CAWSGDRGHQPQHF. CDR3 nucleotides: TGTGCCTGGAGTGGTGACAGGGGGCATCAGCCCCAGCATTTT.

This chain connects TRBV19 to TRBJ2-3; 8 bases align to TRBD2. After removal of 3 bases from V and 8 bases from J, the junction contained 16 bases not matched to a gene. CDR3 length: 17 amino acids. Germline V lookup: CDR1 LNHDA, CDR2 SQIVND (reference sequence). CDR3 in DNA: TGTGCCAGTAGTATCAATCGACTAGCCGGGGGGGGGTTTACGCAGTATTTT. Translation gives CASSINRLAGGGFTQYF.

The rearrangement joins TRBV5-6 to TRBJ1-2; D is unresolved. The CDR3 is 13 amino acids. V gave up 0 bases and J gave up 3 bases, with 6 bases separating them. Germline CDR1 reads SGHDT; CDR2 reads YYEEEE. The CDR3 loop reads CASSLDTYYGYTF. The DNA of the CDR3 is TGTGCCAGCAGCTTGGACACATACTATGGCTACACCTTC.

The chain is built from TRBV6-4 and TRBJ2-2; 10 positions match TRBD2. Germline values: CDR1 MRHNA, CDR2 SNTAGT. This CDR3 is built from 16 residues. After removal of 3 bases from V and 5 bases from J, the junction contained 6 bases not matched to a gene. CDR3 in DNA: TGTGCCAGCAGTGATAAACTAGCGGGGCTTACCGGGGAGCTGTTTTTT. It is translated as CASSDKLAGLTGELFF.

There are a few counts of this clone. This chain connects TRBV5-1 to TRBJ2-5; D remains ambiguous. The V end lost 0 bases, the J end lost 2 bases, and 5 bases lay between the germline ends. Germline V gives CDR1 SGHRS, CDR2 YFSETQ. The CDR3 contains 13 residues. DNA of the CDR3: TGCGCCAGCAGCTTGGTCAGTCAAGAGACCCAGTACTTC. Its translation: CASSLVSQETQYF. Variable domain in full (rest from reference TRBV5-1 and TRBJ2-5): KAGVTQTPRYLIKTRGQQVTLSCSPISGHRSVSWYQQTPGQGLQFLFEYFSETQRNKGNFPGRFSGRQFSNSRSEMNVSTLELGDSALYLCASSLVSQETQYFGPGTRLLVL.

The chain recombines TRBV5-5 with TRBJ2-7; weak D call: TRBD1 (6 bases). This CDR3 comprises 15 residues. Germline CDR1 SGHKS, CDR2 YYEKEE (reference sequence). V was clipped by 4 bases and J by 3 bases, with 17 bases between them. The CDR3 DNA sequence: TGTGCCAGCAGCCCCCGGGACACGGTTCACTACGAGCAGTACTTC. Encoded protein: CASSPRDTVHYEQYF.

This rearrangement joins TRBV10-2 to TRBJ1-4; 7 nucleotides match TRBD1. The junction had 9 bases not matched to a gene; V was cut back by 8 bases and J by 6 bases. Germline assignment: CDR1 WSHSY and CDR2 SAAADI. The CDR3 has 14 residues. Here the CDR3 DNA reads TGCGCCAGCGGCAGACAGGGATGGGATGAAAAACTGTTTTTT. It specifies CASGRQGWDEKLFF.

The chain combines TRBV5-1 with TRBJ1-2; TRBD1 agrees at 7 bases. This CDR3 region has 14 residues. The germline CDR1 and CDR2 sequences are SGHRS and YFSETQ. V dropped 3 bases and J dropped 2; count of bases not matched to a gene: 4. As DNA, the CDR3 is TGCGCCAGCAGCTGGAGACAGGGCAACTATGGCTACACCTTC. Its protein is CASSWRQGNYGYTF.

This chain links TRBV5-8 with TRBJ1-2; TRBD1 matches 8 bases. Unmatched junction bases numbered 14, after V lost 5 bases and J lost 5 bases. The V gene's germline CDR1 is SGHTS and CDR2 YDEGEE. CDR3 length: 16 amino acids. The CDR3 sequence is CASRPLSQGAGYGYTF. CDR3 nucleotides: TGTGCCAGCAGACCGCTAAGCCAGGGGGCAGGATATGGCTACACCTTC.

The chain employs TRBV9 and TRBJ2-3, with TRBD1 matching 7 bases. Germline V gives CDR1 SGDLS, CDR2 YYNGEE. V dropped 2 bases and J dropped 3; count of bases not matched to a gene: 6. This CDR3 has 15 amino acids. The CDR3 sequence is CASSVTGIGTDTQYF. CDR3 DNA sequence: TGTGCCAGCAGCGTGACAGGGATTGGTACAGATACGCAGTATTTT.

The V and J genes are TRBV3-1 (or the pseudogene TRBV3-2) and TRBJ2-1, with no clear D. Looked up from germline, CDR1 is LGHDT and CDR2 is YNNKEL (reference sequence). Trimming shortened V by 1 base and J by 1 base, and 8 bases separated the two germline ends. The CDR3 sequence is 15 residues long. This CDR3 reads CASSQGPSSYNEQFF. CDR3 bases: TGTGCCAGCAGCCAAGGGCCTAGTTCCTACAATGAGCAGTTCTTC.

CDR3 sequence (DNA): TGTGCCAGCAGCCGTCAACCGGGACAGCCCACTGAAGCTTTCTTT. It codes for CASSRQPGQPTEAFF. The gene calls are TRBV7-3 and TRBJ1-1; 7 bases match TRBD1. CDR1 SGHTA and CDR2 FQGTGA come from the germline V gene. This CDR3 region has 15 residues. The V and J ends lost 5 bases and 4 bases, in that order; junction bases with no gene match: 10.

V usage is TRBV7-9 and J usage is TRBJ2-1; TRBD1 agrees at 7 bases. In germline, CDR1 is SEHNR, CDR2 FQNEAQ (reference sequence). The CDR3 consists of 17 residues. V shed 0 bases and J 6 bases; nucleotides not matched to a gene: 11. The CDR3 sequence is CASSLALGQVTANEQFF. The CDR3 DNA sequence: TGTGCCAGCAGCTTAGCCCTCGGACAGGTAACGGCCAATGAGCAGTTCTTC.

The chain carries TRBV5-6 and TRBJ1-6; D may be TRBD1 (6 bases). V shed 2 bases and J shed 7 bases, with 7 bases lying between them. In germline, CDR1 is SGHDT, CDR2 YYEEEE. The CDR3 extends over 13 amino acids. CDR3 residues: CASSFGGNSPLHF. In DNA, the CDR3 is TGTGCCAGCAGCTTTGGGGGCAATTCACCCCTCCACTTT. Drawing the rest from reference TRBV5-6 and TRBJ1-6, the complete variable domain is DAGVTQSPTHLIKTRGQQVTLRCSPKSGHDTVSWYQQALGQGPQFIFQYYEEEERQRGNFPDRFSGHQFPNYSSELNVNALLLGDSALYLCASSFGGNSPLHFGNGTRLTVT.

The genes are TRBV5-1 and TRBJ1-5; 11 bases align to TRBD1. The germline CDR1 and CDR2 sequences are SGHRS and YFSETQ. The CDR3 runs 15 residues. The V gene end was trimmed by 0 bases and the J gene end by 6 bases; junction bases not matched to a gene: 2. The CDR3 DNA follows: TGCGCCAGCAGCTTGGTGGGACAGGGGGGTCAGCCCCAGCATTTT. Residues: CASSLVGQGGQPQHF.

The CDR3 coding sequence is TGTGCCACCAGTGATTCGGGGGGAGCCGGATACAATGAGCAGTTCTTC. Its protein product is CATSDSGGAGYNEQFF. The rearrangement links TRBV24-1 to TRBJ2-1; 7 nucleotides align to TRBD2. The CDR3 is made up of 16 amino acids. The junction had 7 bases not matched to a gene; V was cut back by 2 bases and J by 4 bases. Per germline, CDR1 KGHDR and CDR2 SFDVKD.

The chain employs TRBV12-5 and TRBJ2-1, with TRBD2 matching over 12 bases. Unmatched junction bases numbered 9, after V lost 9 bases and J lost 9 bases. Germline V gene data show CDR1 as LGHNT and CDR2 as FRNRAP. The CDR3 contains 14 residues. The CDR3 nucleotides are TGTGCTAGCTGGGCTAGCGGGGGGGCTGGTGAGCAGTTCTTC. The encoded protein is CASWASGGAGEQFF.

This chain links TRBV3-1 (or the pseudogene TRBV3-2) with TRBJ2-1, with TRBD1 as a possible D gene (6 bases). CDR1 is LGHDT, CDR2 YNNKEL, per germline (reference sequence). V lost 6 bases, J lost 6 bases, and 12 bases lay in between. The CDR3 sequence is 13 residues long. The CDR3 region is CASSLRQANEQFF. DNA for the CDR3: TGTGCCAGCAGTCTCCGACAGGCCAATGAGCAGTTCTTC.